The 24 T cell receptor beta chains below all came from one sample that was sequenced in a study of cytomegalovirus exposure and HLA in healthy donors. Primers: 60 Vbeta forward and 13 Jbeta reverse. Sequencing used immunoSEQ multiplex PCR; TCRdb keeps in-frame clones, though not all of them. The repertoire holds about 190,000 clones, about 84% seen once, with around 4% in the top ten. Sequenced material: PBMCs. All receptors come from a man aged 45 to 65 in good health and CMV-seronegative.

The V gene is TRBV10-3, the J gene TRBJ2-1, with 9 positions matching TRBD2. From germline, CDR1 is ENHRY and CDR2 SYGVKD. Trimming cost V 3 bases and J 7 bases; bases outside gene matches: 7. The CDR3 is 15 amino acids. The CDR3 coding sequence is TGTGCCATCAGTGAAGGGCGGGGGGGCTCAAATGAGCAGTTCTTC. Its translation is CAISEGRGGSNEQFF.

The V call is TRBV19, the J call TRBJ1-2; TRBD1 is a possible D gene (5 bases). Germline V gene sequence: CDR1 LNHDA, CDR2 SQIVND (reference sequence). V lost 6 bases to trimming and J lost 10 bases, with 18 bases between them. The CDR3 covers 13 residues. The DNA for the CDR3 is TGTGCCAGTAGAAACATGCTGCTAGGGGACTACACCTTC. Its protein product is CASRNMLLGDYTF. Together with reference TRBV19 and TRBJ1-2, the CDR3 gives the full variable domain: DGGITQSPKYLFRKEGQNVTLSCEQNLNHDAMYWYRQDPGQGLRLIYYSQIVNDFQKGDIAEGYSVSREKKESFPLTVTSAQKNPTAFYLCASRNMLLGDYTFGSGTRLTVV.

In its sample, this clone was seen once. V gene TRBV25-1 combines with J gene TRBJ2-5, with 7 bases that match TRBD1. There are 15 residues in the CDR3. V lost 1 base and J lost 4; bases outside the gene matches: 6. Per germline, CDR1 MGHDK and CDR2 SYGVNS. CDR3 nucleotides: TGTGCCAGCAGTGAATCGGACAGGCCATCAGAGACCCAGTACTTC. This translates into CASSESDRPSETQYF.

V is TRBV27 and J is TRBJ2-1, with 8 bases matching TRBD1. The CDR3 is 13 amino acids. V shed 10 bases and J 0 bases; nucleotides not matched to a gene: 2. CDR1 MNHEY and CDR2 SMNVEV come from the germline V gene (reference sequence). The chain's CDR3 is CATTGGSYNEQFF. In DNA, the CDR3 is TGTGCCACAACAGGGGGCTCCTACAATGAGCAGTTCTTC.

The rearrangement links TRBV29-1 to TRBJ2-1, with 10 bases aligning to TRBD1. V lost 3 bases to trimming and J lost 1 base; unmatched junction nucleotides: 9. CDR1 and CDR2 from the germline V gene are SQVTM and ANQGSEA. This CDR3 is 17 amino acids long. The CDR3 sequence is CSVDRDRGLRSYNEQFF. The CDR3 nucleotides are TGCAGCGTTGACCGCGACAGGGGGCTGAGGTCCTACAATGAGCAGTTCTTC.

This clone was observed a handful of times. The V call is TRBV11-2, the J call TRBJ2-5, with D perhaps matching TRBD1 (6 bases). Germline V gene lookup returns CDR1 SGHAT and CDR2 FQNNGV. V was clipped by 4 bases and J by 7 bases, with 19 bases between them. The CDR3 length is 15 residues. Here the CDR3 DNA reads TGTGCCAGCAGCTCGACAGGACTGTCGGTGGGGACCCAGTACTTC. This gives the protein CASSSTGLSVGTQYF. The full variable domain, in which reference TRBV11-2 and TRBJ2-5 provide the parts outside the CDR3, is EAGVAQSPRYKIIEKRQSVAFWCNPISGHATLYWYQQILGQGPKLLIQFQNNGVVDDSQLPKDRFSAERLKGVDSTLKIQPAKLEDSAVYLCASSSTGLSVGTQYFGPGTRLLVL.

The CDR3 protein is CASSQMGGGTYEQYF. The CDR3 DNA follows: TGTGCCAGCAGCCAGATGGGGGGGGGAACCTACGAGCAGTACTTC. V gene TRBV13 combines with J gene TRBJ2-7; TRBD2 aligns across 7 bases. This CDR3 has 15 amino acids. Trimming cost V 5 bases and J 2 bases; bases outside gene matches: 9. Per the germline V gene, CDR1 is PRHDT and CDR2 is FYEKMQ (reference sequence).

The rearrangement joins TRBV30 to TRBJ1-6; TRBD1 might be the D (5 bases). The CDR3 sequence is 12 residues long. Trimming pared 6 bases from V and 7 bases from J, leaving 10 bases between. The germline V gene has CDR1 GTSNPN and CDR2 SVGIG (reference sequence). This CDR3 reads CACENRNSPLHF. The CDR3 bases are TGTGCCTGCGAGAACAGGAATTCACCCCTCCACTTT.

The gene calls are TRBV9 and TRBJ2-3; TRBD2 matches 7 bases. Germline CDR1 and CDR2: SGDLS and YYNGEE. This CDR3 is 14 amino acids long. V lost 3 bases and J lost 2; bases outside the gene matches: 3. Here the CDR3 DNA reads TGTGCCAGCAGCGCTAGCGGCTACACAGATACGCAGTATTTT. Residues: CASSASGYTDTQYF.

V is TRBV19 and J is TRBJ2-4; TRBD1 is a possible D gene (8 bases). This CDR3 is built from 19 residues. Germline CDR1 reads LNHDA; CDR2 reads SQIVND (reference sequence). V gave up 2 bases and J gave up 4 bases, with 24 bases separating them. This chain's CDR3 is CASSISGTGIPPSKNIQYF. In DNA form, the CDR3 reads TGTGCCAGTAGTATAAGCGGGACAGGAATTCCCCCCTCAAAAAACATTCAGTACTTC.

V and J are TRBV7-6 and TRBJ2-7; the D gene is possibly TRBD1 (6 bases). Germline V gene data show CDR1 as SGHVS and CDR2 as FNYEAQ. V was cut by 5 bases and J by 3 bases, with 17 bases left in between. The CDR3 totals 15 residues. CDR3 nucleotide sequence: TGTGCCAGCAGCGGAACGTCAGGGGCGGACTACGAGCAGTACTTC. Protein product: CASSGTSGADYEQYF.

This chain connects TRBV11-3 to TRBJ2-5; TRBD1 aligns across 9 bases. CDR3 length: 16 amino acids. Germline CDR1 is SGHNT and CDR2 is YENEEA. Trimming took 3 bases from V and 3 from J; bases not matched to a gene: 8. CDR3 amino acids: CASSLGQGLSEETQYF. The CDR3 bases are TGTGCCAGCAGCTTGGGACAGGGACTATCCGAAGAGACCCAGTACTTC.

V and J are TRBV7-9 and TRBJ1-6; the match to TRBD1 covers 9 bases. J lost 11 bases, V lost 5 bases, and 16 bases had no gene match. This CDR3 is 17 amino acids long. Germline V CDR1 and CDR2: SEHNR, FQNEAQ (reference sequence). The CDR3 DNA sequence: TGTGCCAGCAGCAGGGGGACAGGGAGGGCGGTTGGTACACCCCTCCACTTT. Protein product: CASSRGTGRAVGTPLHF.

The chain employs TRBV7-8 and TRBJ2-7; D gene uncertain. Deletions cut 1 base from V and 3 bases from J, with 4 bases between. The CDR3 covers 12 residues. Germline-derived CDR1 and CDR2 are SGHVS and FQNEAQ. The CDR3 here is CASSLELYEQYF. The CDR3 DNA reads TGTGCCAGCAGCTTAGAACTCTACGAGCAGTACTTC.

The chain has TRBV5-5 and TRBJ1-6, with a possible D match to TRBD1 (5 bases). CDR1 is SGHKS, CDR2 YYEKEE, per germline (reference sequence). This CDR3 contains 15 residues. V dropped 0 bases and J dropped 5 bases, with 9 bases sitting between them. The CDR3 DNA is TGTGCCAGCAGCTTGGAAGACAGAGATAATTCACCCCTCCACTTT. Protein sequence: CASSLEDRDNSPLHF.

This clone occurred once. The V gene is TRBV27, the J gene TRBJ2-2, with 7 bases lining up with TRBD2. V lost 1 base, J lost 0 bases, and 2 bases stayed unmatched. Germline CDR1 reads MNHEY; CDR2 reads SMNVEV (reference sequence). This CDR3 has 16 amino acids. The CDR3 spells CASSLFGGTNTGELFF. The CDR3 nucleotides read TGTGCCAGCAGTTTATTCGGGGGGACGAACACCGGGGAGCTGTTTTTT.

This clone was seen only once. The chain joins TRBV20-1 to TRBJ2-1; D is undetermined. The length of the CDR3 is 11 residues. Germline V lookup: CDR1 DFQATT, CDR2 SNEGSKA (reference sequence). Trimming shortened V by 0 bases and J by 7 bases, and 4 bases separated the two germline ends. CDR3 nucleotides: TGCAGTGCTAGAGAACTGAATGAGCAGTTCTTC. This encodes CSARELNEQFF.

The chain carries TRBV7-2 and TRBJ2-1, with 7 bases identical to TRBD2. Germline V gives CDR1 SGHTA, CDR2 FQGNSA. The trim removed 1 base at V and 1 base at J, leaving 1 base unmatched. The CDR3 spans 15 residues. CDR3 amino acids: CASSLEGLSYNEQFF. The CDR3 DNA reads as TGTGCCAGCAGCTTAGAGGGACTATCCTACAATGAGCAGTTCTTC.

The V gene is TRBV6-6, the J gene TRBJ1-1; D possibly corresponds to TRBD1 (5 bases). This CDR3 is built from 15 residues. The V end was cut by 2 bases, the J end by 4 bases, with 14 bases between. Germline V gene sequence: CDR1 MNHNY, CDR2 SVGAGI (reference sequence). The CDR3 nucleotides read TGTGCCAGCAGTTACGCGATCGGCCAGGGCACTGAAGCTTTCTTT. Protein sequence: CASSYAIGQGTEAFF.

This chain connects TRBV4-1 to TRBJ2-3, with TRBD2 identical over 13 bases. Trimming at V came to 2 bases and at J to 2 bases, leaving 4 bases not matched to a gene. Germline-derived CDR1 and CDR2 are MGHRA and YSYEKL. The CDR3 length is 17 residues. The CDR3 is CASSQTLAGGLTDTQYF. In DNA, the CDR3 is TGCGCCAGCAGCCAAACACTAGCGGGGGGGCTCACAGATACGCAGTATTTT.

Only one count was recorded for this clone. The chain is built from TRBV4-1 and TRBJ2-1, with 8 positions matching TRBD1. This CDR3 comprises 16 residues. The germline V gene has CDR1 MGHRA and CDR2 YSYEKL. Trimming cost V 4 bases and J 5 bases; bases outside gene matches: 10. DNA for the CDR3: TGCGCCAGCAGCCGCCCAGGGGGCTTTGGGGACAATGAGCAGTTCTTC. Translated: CASSRPGGFGDNEQFF.

The chain carries TRBV4-1 and TRBJ1-2; 8 bases agree with TRBD1. Germline lookup yields CDR1 MGHRA and CDR2 YSYEKL. The length of the CDR3 is 15 residues. V shed 1 base, J shed 7 bases, and the junction held 8 bases outside the gene matches. CDR3 DNA: TGCGCCAGCAGCCAAGCCCAGCAGGGGGCCAGTGGCTACACCTTC. It translates to CASSQAQQGASGYTF.

The V and J genes are TRBV11-1 and TRBJ2-7, with D maybe TRBD1 (5 bases). The CDR3 spans 19 residues. CDR1 is SGHAT, CDR2 FQDESV, per germline (reference sequence). The V gene lost 3 bases and the J gene lost 1 base, with 25 bases spanning the gap. The CDR3 is CASSFYGIRGPSSSYEQYF. CDR3 nucleotide sequence: TGTGCCAGCAGCTTTTATGGGATAAGGGGTCCCTCTTCTTCCTACGAGCAGTACTTC.

The chain joins TRBV7-9 to TRBJ1-2; D unresolved. Germline CDR1 reads SEHNR; CDR2 reads FQNEAQ (reference sequence). The CDR3 is 14 residues long. Deletions cut 1 base from V and 5 bases from J, with 11 bases between. The CDR3 bases are TGTGCCAGCAGCTTAGATGTCCGGGGATATGGCTACACCTTC. This encodes CASSLDVRGYGYTF. The complete variable domain, with remaining parts taken from reference TRBV7-9 and TRBJ1-2, reads DTGVSQNPRHKITKRGQNVTFRCDPISEHNRLYWYRQTLGQGPEFLTYFQNEAQLEKSRLLSDRFSAERPKGSFSTLEIQRTEQGDSAMYLCASSLDVRGYGYTFGSGTRLTVV.